A single TCR beta chain is shown here with its context. Its antigen is currently unknown. A sample-barcoded 5' primer and a J-beta primer mix were used in a second PCR of roughly 6 to 11 cycles. With 12 random nucleotides, a template-switch adaptor tagged each individual cDNA molecule. Each sample yielded at least 3 million CDR3-containing paired-end reads. TCRdb independently ran MiXCR on the 5' RACE reads; one entry per CDR3 protein. The sample consists of roughly 680,000 distinct CDR3 sequences, under 25% of them appearing once. Donors ranged from about 6 to 90 years old and were healthy Caucasians in Russia. This sample is drawn from a study of blood T cells in healthy people across ages. Whole-study results and caveats: Aged donors had fewer naive CD4+ cells and lower diversity than long-lived donors.

Sequences were obtained from blood. The source of this sequence is an older man in good health.

The CDR3 reads CASSDGSYKNIQYF. The DNA for the CDR3 is TGTGCCAGCAGCGACGGATCCTACAAAAACATTCAGTACTTC. The rearrangement joins TRBV3-1 to TRBJ2-4, with D hard to call. Germline-derived CDR1 and CDR2 are LGHDT and YNNKEL (reference sequence). Between the trimmed V and J ends, which lost 5 bases and 3 bases, there was a span of 11 bases. The CDR3 contains 14 residues.